A single sample gave rise to the 14 T cell receptor beta chains below, sequenced in a study of post-analysis software for immune sequencing data. Regarding the study as a whole: TRBV segments more frequent in patients than in controls numbered roughly 5 and included TRBV5-6, TRBV5-1 and TRBV20-1.

These TCRs' antigens remain unknown. Prepared TCR beta cDNA libraries contained unique molecular identifiers. MiXCR was run by TCRdb on the PCR reads, yielding one entry per CDR3 protein. The profile shows hundreds of thousands of distinct CDR3 sequences, 40% to 50% of them singletons. The sample comprised blood. All receptors come from a girl aged 5-17 years with multiple sclerosis.

The genes are TRBV27 and TRBJ1-1, with D tentatively TRBD1 (5 bases). This CDR3 has 13 amino acids. Trimming left V 2 bases short and J 6 bases short, with 10 bases between. Looked up from germline, CDR1 is MNHEY and CDR2 is SMNVEV (reference sequence). CDR3 coding DNA: TGTGCCAGCAGTTTAAGAAGGGGCCCTGAAGCTTTCTTT. This translates into CASSLRRGPEAFF.

The J gene is TRBJ2-1, the V gene TRBV12-3 or TRBV12-4; the match to TRBD2 covers 12 bases. The CDR3 loop spans 13 amino acids. With 5 bases clipped from V and 12 bases from J, the junction kept 5 bases outside the gene matches. Written as DNA, the CDR3 is TGTGCCAGCAGTGGAACGACTAGCGGGAGGCAGTTCTTC. Protein: CASSGTTSGRQFF.

There are a few counts of this clonotype. The CDR3 DNA is TGCAGCGTTGCTCTGGGGGCCACAGGGGGCATGGGGCAGCCCCAGCATTTT. Protein sequence: CSVALGATGGMGQPQHF. V is TRBV29-1 and J is TRBJ1-5; 9 positions match TRBD1. V shed 4 bases and J 7 bases; nucleotides not matched to a gene: 17. In germline, CDR1 is SQVTM, CDR2 ANQGSEA. This CDR3 comprises 17 residues.

This clonotype was counted a few times. The V call is TRBV12-3 or TRBV12-4, the J call TRBJ1-2; 8 positions agree with TRBD1. V shed 6 bases and J 2 bases; nucleotides not matched to a gene: 5. The CDR3 contains 14 residues. The CDR3 DNA is TGTGCCAGCAGACAGGGACAGGCCAACTATGGCTACACCTTC. This sequence encodes CASRQGQANYGYTF.

The V and J genes are TRBV4-1 and TRBJ1-5, with TRBD1 matching over 9 bases. CDR3 length equals 16 residues. V dropped 4 bases and J dropped 1; count of bases not matched to a gene: 5. From germline, CDR1 is MGHRA and CDR2 YSYEKL. The CDR3 protein is CASSPRTGASNQPQHF. In DNA form, the CDR3 reads TGCGCCAGCAGCCCAAGGACAGGGGCGAGCAATCAGCCCCAGCATTTT.

This clonotype has only a few counts. The V call is TRBV5-6, the J call TRBJ1-5; D is possibly TRBD1 (6 bases). This CDR3 has 16 residues. Germline V gene lookup returns CDR1 SGHDT and CDR2 YYEEEE. The germline V and J ends were trimmed by 4 bases and 3 bases, with 17 bases remaining between them. In DNA form, the CDR3 reads TGTGCCAGCAGCGAGGCGGCCAGGGGTAACAATCAGCCCCAGCATTTT. Translating it yields CASSEAARGNNQPQHF.

As concerns this clonotype: Sequence at one end of the junction differs from germline and may be a read error. The rearrangement uses TRBV12-3 or TRBV12-4 and TRBJ2-1; D uncertain. The CDR3 runs to 13 residues. CDR3 protein: CTSSLMIGYQQFF. The CDR3 DNA reads TGTACCAGCAGTTTAATGATAGGATACCAGCAGTTCTTC.

J is TRBJ1-2 and V is TRBV11-3; D unresolved. V lost 0 bases to trimming and J lost 0 bases, with 11 bases between them. Germline V lookup: CDR1 SGHNT, CDR2 YENEEA. This CDR3 is built from 16 residues. The CDR3 DNA is TGTGCCAGCAGCTTAGATATAAGGGAATCTAACTATGGCTACACCTTC. It is translated as CASSLDIRESNYGYTF.

J is TRBJ2-6 and V is TRBV5-1; possibly TRBD2 for D (6 bases). Germline CDR1 reads SGHRS; CDR2 reads YFSETQ. The V and J ends lost 0 bases and 4 bases respectively, with 11 bases between them. CDR3 length: 16 amino acids. The DNA of the CDR3 is TGCGCCAGCAGCTTGGCCGGGGGTGGAGGGGCCAACGTCCTGACTTTC. Translation: CASSLAGGGGANVLTF.

This chain links TRBV25-1 with TRBJ2-1; TRBD2 matches at 7 bases. This CDR3 spans 15 amino acids. The germline V gene encodes CDR1 MGHDK and CDR2 SYGVNS. The V and J ends lost 4 bases and 1 base, in that order; junction bases with no gene match: 4. In nucleotides, the CDR3 is TGTGCCAGCAGTGGTCCGGGGGGATCCTACAATGAGCAGTTCTTC. The encoded protein is CASSGPGGSYNEQFF.

The V and J genes are TRBV3-1 and TRBJ2-7; a possible D gene is TRBD1 (7 bases). Deletions cut 1 base from V and 3 bases from J, with 16 bases between. The CDR3 is made up of 16 amino acids. The germline V gene encodes CDR1 LGHDT and CDR2 YNNKEL (reference sequence). CDR3 loop: CASSQGQPGGGYEQYF. CDR3 bases: TGTGCCAGCAGCCAAGGGCAGCCAGGGGGAGGCTACGAGCAGTACTTC.

The chain combines TRBV24-1 with TRBJ1-1; D not resolved. Germline values: CDR1 KGHDR, CDR2 SFDVKD. V was cut by 2 bases and J by 4 bases, with 16 bases left in between. The CDR3 has 16 residues. CDR3 sequence: CATSDSDRGPSTEAFF. In DNA, the CDR3 is TGTGCCACCAGTGATTCCGACCGCGGGCCTAGCACTGAAGCTTTCTTT.

To note about this clonotype: One end of the junction fails to match germline, which may point to a read error. The chain links TRBV7-3 to TRBJ2-3; 8 nucleotides line up with TRBD2. The CDR3 contains 16 residues. Germline CDR1 is SGHTA and CDR2 is FQGTGA. CDR3 nucleotides: TGTGCCAACAGCTACCATGGCGGGGGGTCCACAGATACGCAGTATTTT. Translating it yields CANSYHGGGSTDTQYF.

This clonotype was observed at least ten times. This rearrangement joins TRBV12-3 or TRBV12-4 to TRBJ2-3, with TRBD2 matching over 13 bases. Trimming took 2 bases from V and 5 from J; bases not matched to a gene: 7. There are 17 residues in the CDR3. As DNA, the CDR3 is TGTGCCAGCAGTTTACCTCCGGGACTAGCGGGAAAAGATACGCAGTATTTT. This gives the protein CASSLPPGLAGKDTQYF.